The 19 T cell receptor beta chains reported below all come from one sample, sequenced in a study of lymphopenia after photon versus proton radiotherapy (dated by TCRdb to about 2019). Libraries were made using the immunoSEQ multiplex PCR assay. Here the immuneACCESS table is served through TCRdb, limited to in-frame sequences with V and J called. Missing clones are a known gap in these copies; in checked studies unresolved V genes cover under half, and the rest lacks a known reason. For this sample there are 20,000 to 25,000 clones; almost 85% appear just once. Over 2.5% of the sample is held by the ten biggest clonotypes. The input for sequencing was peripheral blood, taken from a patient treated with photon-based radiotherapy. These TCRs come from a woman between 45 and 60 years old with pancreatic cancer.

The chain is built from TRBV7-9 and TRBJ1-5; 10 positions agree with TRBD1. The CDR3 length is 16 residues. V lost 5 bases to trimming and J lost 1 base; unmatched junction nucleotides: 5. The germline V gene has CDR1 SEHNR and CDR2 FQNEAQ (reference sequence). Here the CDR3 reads CASSLGQGESNQPQHF. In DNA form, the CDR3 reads TGTGCCAGCAGCCTAGGACAGGGGGAAAGCAATCAGCCCCAGCATTTT.

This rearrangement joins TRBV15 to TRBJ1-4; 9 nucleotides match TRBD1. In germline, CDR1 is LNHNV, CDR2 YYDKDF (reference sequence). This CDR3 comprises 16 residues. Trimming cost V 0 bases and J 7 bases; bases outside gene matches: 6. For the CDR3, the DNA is TGTGCCACCAGCAGAGAAAGGACAGGGGTCGGTGAAAAACTGTTTTTT. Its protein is CATSRERTGVGEKLFF.

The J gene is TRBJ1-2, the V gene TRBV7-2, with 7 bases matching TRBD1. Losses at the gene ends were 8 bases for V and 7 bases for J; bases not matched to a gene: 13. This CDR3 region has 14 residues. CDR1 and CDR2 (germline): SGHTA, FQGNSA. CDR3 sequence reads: CASVLDRAESGYTF. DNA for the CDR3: TGTGCCAGCGTATTAGACAGGGCGGAAAGTGGCTACACCTTC.

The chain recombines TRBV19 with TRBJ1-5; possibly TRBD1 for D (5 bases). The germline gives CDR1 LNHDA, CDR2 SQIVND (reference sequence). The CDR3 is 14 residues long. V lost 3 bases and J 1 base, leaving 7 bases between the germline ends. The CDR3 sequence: CASSMGVSNQPQHF. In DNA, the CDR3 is TGTGCCAGTAGTATGGGGGTGAGCAATCAGCCCCAGCATTTT. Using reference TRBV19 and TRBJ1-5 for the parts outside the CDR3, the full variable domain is DGGITQSPKYLFRKEGQNVTLSCEQNLNHDAMYWYRQDPGQGLRLIYYSQIVNDFQKGDIAEGYSVSREKKESFPLTVTSAQKNPTAFYLCASSMGVSNQPQHFGDGTRLSIL.

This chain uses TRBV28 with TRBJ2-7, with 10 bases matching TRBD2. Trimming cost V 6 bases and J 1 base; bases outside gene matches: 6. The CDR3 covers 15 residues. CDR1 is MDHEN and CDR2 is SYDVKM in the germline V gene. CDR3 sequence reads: CASRPLAGLSYEQYF. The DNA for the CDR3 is TGTGCCAGCAGACCACTAGCGGGATTATCCTACGAGCAGTACTTC.

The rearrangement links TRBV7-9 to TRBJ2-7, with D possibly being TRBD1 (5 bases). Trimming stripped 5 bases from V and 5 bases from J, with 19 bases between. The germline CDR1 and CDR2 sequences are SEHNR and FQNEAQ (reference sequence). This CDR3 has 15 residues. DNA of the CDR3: TGTGCCAGCAGCCCGGTGGGGCAGGGTGCAAACGAGCAGTACTTC. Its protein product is CASSPVGQGANEQYF.

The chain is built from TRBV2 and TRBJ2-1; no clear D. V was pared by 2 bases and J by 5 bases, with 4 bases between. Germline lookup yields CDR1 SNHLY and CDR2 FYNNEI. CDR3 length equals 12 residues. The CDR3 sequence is CASSESDNEQFF. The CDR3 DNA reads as TGTGCCAGCAGTGAAAGTGACAATGAGCAGTTCTTC.

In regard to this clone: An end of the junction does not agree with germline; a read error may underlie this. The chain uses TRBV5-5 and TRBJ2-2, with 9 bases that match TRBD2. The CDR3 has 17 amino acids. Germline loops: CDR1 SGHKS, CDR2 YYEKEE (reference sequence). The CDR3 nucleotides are TGTGCCAGCAGCCTCGGGGGACTAGCCGACTTCACCGGGGAGCTGCTTTTT. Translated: CASSLGGLADFTGELLF.

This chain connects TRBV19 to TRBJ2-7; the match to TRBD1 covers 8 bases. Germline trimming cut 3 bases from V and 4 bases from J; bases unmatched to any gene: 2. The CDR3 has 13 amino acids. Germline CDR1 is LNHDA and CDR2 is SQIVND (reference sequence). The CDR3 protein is CASSIYRGYEQYF. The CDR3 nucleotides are TGTGCCAGTAGTATTTACAGGGGGTACGAGCAGTACTTC.

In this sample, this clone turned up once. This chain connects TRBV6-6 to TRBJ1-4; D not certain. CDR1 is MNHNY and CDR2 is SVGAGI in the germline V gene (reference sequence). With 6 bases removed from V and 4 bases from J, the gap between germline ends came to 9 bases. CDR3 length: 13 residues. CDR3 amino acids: CASRGQDNEKLFF. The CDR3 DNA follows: TGTGCCAGCAGGGGTCAGGATAATGAAAAACTGTTTTTT.

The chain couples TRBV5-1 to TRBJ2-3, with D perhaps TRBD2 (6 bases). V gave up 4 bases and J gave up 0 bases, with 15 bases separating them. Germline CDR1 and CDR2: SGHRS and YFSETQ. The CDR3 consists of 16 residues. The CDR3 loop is CASSPSRGSSTDTQYF. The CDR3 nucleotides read TGCGCCAGCAGCCCCTCGCGGGGATCTAGCACAGATACGCAGTATTTT.

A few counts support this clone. The CDR3 bases are TGTGCCAGCAGCGTAGCGACAGAGCAGTTCTTC. Its protein product is CASSVATEQFF. The genes are TRBV9 and TRBJ2-1; D is ambiguous. The germline CDR1 and CDR2 sequences are SGDLS and YYNGEE. This CDR3 region has 11 residues. Trimming removed 0 bases at V and 10 bases at J, with 5 bases between.

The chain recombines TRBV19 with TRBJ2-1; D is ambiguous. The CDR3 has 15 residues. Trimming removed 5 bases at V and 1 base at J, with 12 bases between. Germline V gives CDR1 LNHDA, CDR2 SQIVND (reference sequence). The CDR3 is CASSQQVRSYNEQFF. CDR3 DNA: TGTGCCAGTAGTCAACAAGTACGGTCCTACAATGAGCAGTTCTTC.

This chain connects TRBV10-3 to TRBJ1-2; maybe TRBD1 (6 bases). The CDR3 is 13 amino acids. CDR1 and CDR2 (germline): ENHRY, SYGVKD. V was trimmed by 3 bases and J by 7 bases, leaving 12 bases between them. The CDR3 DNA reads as TGTGCCATCAGTGAACAGACAGGTCTTGGCTACACCTTC. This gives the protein CAISEQTGLGYTF.

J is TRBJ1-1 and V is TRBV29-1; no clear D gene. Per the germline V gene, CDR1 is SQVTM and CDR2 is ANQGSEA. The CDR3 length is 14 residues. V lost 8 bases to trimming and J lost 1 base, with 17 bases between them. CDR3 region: CSPFPSPGNTEAFF. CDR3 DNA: TGCAGCCCTTTCCCCAGCCCCGGGAACACTGAAGCTTTCTTT. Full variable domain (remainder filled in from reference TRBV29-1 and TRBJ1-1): SAVISQKPSRDICQRGTSLTIQCQVDSQVTMMFWYRQQPGQSLTLIATANQGSEATYESGFVIDKFPISRPNLTFSTLTVSNMSPEDSSIYLCSPFPSPGNTEAFFGQGTRLTVV.

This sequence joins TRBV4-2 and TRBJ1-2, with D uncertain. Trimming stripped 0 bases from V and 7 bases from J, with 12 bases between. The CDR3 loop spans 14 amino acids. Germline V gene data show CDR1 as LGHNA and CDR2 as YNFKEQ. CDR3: CASSQDPRRPGYTF. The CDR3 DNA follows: TGTGCCAGCAGCCAAGACCCCCGCCGCCCTGGCTACACCTTC.

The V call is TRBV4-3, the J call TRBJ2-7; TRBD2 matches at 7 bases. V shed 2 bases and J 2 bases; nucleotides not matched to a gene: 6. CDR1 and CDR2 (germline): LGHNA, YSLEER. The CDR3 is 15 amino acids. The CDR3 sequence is CASSQSVGGAYEQYF. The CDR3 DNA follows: TGCGCCAGCAGCCAATCCGTGGGAGGGGCCTACGAGCAGTACTTC.

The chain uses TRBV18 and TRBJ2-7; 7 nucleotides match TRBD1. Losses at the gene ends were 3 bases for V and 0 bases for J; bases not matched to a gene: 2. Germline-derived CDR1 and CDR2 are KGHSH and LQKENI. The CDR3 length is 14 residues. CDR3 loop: CASSPGTASYEQYF. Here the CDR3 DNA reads TGTGCCAGCTCACCGGGGACAGCCTCCTACGAGCAGTACTTC.

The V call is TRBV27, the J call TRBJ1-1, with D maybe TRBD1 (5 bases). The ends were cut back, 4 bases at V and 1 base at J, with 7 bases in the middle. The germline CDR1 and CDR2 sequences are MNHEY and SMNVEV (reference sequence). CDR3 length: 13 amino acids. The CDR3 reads CASSYRPNTEAFF. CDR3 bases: TGTGCCAGCAGTTACAGGCCGAACACTGAAGCTTTCTTT.